Each of the 15 T cell receptor beta chains below was sequenced from the same sample in a study of regulatory T cells in long-lasting Graves disease. Arm-PCR with iRepertoire HTBI primers amplified the CDR3 regions for these TCR beta libraries. TCRdb recomputed calls from the multiplex PCR reads with MiXCR, one row per CDR3 protein. The repertoire consists of roughly 400,000 distinct CDR3 sequences, with around 21% occurring once and the leading ten covering under 25%. The time point: persistent/refractory GD, antithyroid drugs over 5 years with positive TRAb. The authors made the TCR library using RNA they extracted from PBMCs. The sequences come from peripheral blood mononuclear cells (PBMCs), collected when the disease was refractory, from a patient treated with antithyroid drugs. The receptors shown here come from a female donor with Graves disease.

This clonotype was detected many times. This chain links TRBV7-2 with TRBJ2-4; possibly TRBD1 for D (5 bases). Germline CDR1 SGHTA, CDR2 FQGNSA. The germline V and J ends were trimmed by 0 bases and 0 bases, with 6 bases remaining between them. The CDR3 is made up of 15 amino acids. CDR3: CASSLAGVAKNIQYF. The CDR3 region has the DNA TGTGCCAGCAGCTTAGCAGGGGTAGCCAAAAACATTCAGTACTTC.

The sample holds many counts of this clonotype. V usage is TRBV6-1 and J usage is TRBJ1-5, with D unclear. Germline V gene sequence: CDR1 MNHNS, CDR2 SASEGT. V was trimmed by 7 bases and J by 1 base, leaving 11 bases between them. CDR3 length equals 14 residues. CDR3 region: CASTPTASNQPQHF. In nucleotides, the CDR3 is TGTGCCAGCACCCCGACTGCGAGCAATCAGCCCCAGCATTTT.

The chain has TRBV11-2 and TRBJ1-2; 11 bases are a match to TRBD1. V lost 5 bases to trimming and J lost 1 base; unmatched junction nucleotides: 6. Germline CDR1 SGHAT, CDR2 FQNNGV. The length of the CDR3 is 16 residues. Written as DNA, the CDR3 is TGTGCCAGCAGCATCACTGGGACAGGGGGTAACTATGGCTACACCTTC. Encoded protein: CASSITGTGGNYGYTF.

V is TRBV27 and J is TRBJ2-7; 9 nucleotides agree with TRBD2. Germline lookup yields CDR1 MNHEY and CDR2 SMNVEV (reference sequence). The junction had 5 bases not matched to a gene; V was cut back by 5 bases and J by 0 bases. The CDR3 loop spans 15 amino acids. CDR3 sequence: CASSPWTSVSYEQYF. The CDR3 DNA reads as TGTGCCAGCAGTCCCTGGACTAGCGTCTCCTACGAGCAGTACTTC.

A few counts support this clonotype. The chain joins TRBV7-9 to TRBJ2-7; TRBD1 matches 9 bases. This CDR3 has 15 residues. The ends lost 4 bases at V and 3 bases at J; junction bases unmatched: 7. Germline CDR1 SEHNR, CDR2 FQNEAQ (reference sequence). CDR3 nucleotide sequence: TGTGCCAGCAGCTCACAACAGGGGGCTTTCTACGAGCAGTACTTC. This sequence encodes CASSSQQGAFYEQYF.

This clonotype has a handful of counts. The V and J genes are TRBV20-1 and TRBJ1-4, with TRBD1 matching 8 bases. Germline V lookup: CDR1 DFQATT, CDR2 SNEGSKA (reference sequence). This CDR3 has 13 amino acids. V lost 5 bases and J lost 5; bases outside the gene matches: 4. This CDR3 is CSARQGPNEKLFF. In DNA form, the CDR3 reads TGCAGTGCTCGACAGGGGCCAAATGAAAAACTGTTTTTT.

About this clonotype itself: The junction and the germline gene differ at one end; a read error may be behind it. This rearrangement joins TRBV9 to TRBJ1-2, with TRBD1 identical over 9 bases. This CDR3 is built from 15 residues. Looked up from germline, CDR1 is SGDLS and CDR2 is YYNGEE. DNA for the CDR3: TGTGCCAGCAGCGTTACAGGGGGCGAGACCTATGGCCACACCTTC. This translates into CASSVTGGETYGHTF.

The CDR3 DNA follows: TGCAGTGCTAGAGGTTCCGGGACTAGCGGGGACATTCAGTACTTC. Translating it yields CSARGSGTSGDIQYF. V usage is TRBV20-1 and J usage is TRBJ2-4, with 13 bases matching TRBD2. From germline, CDR1 is DFQATT and CDR2 SNEGSKA (reference sequence). The V segment lost 1 base and the J segment 8 bases; nucleotides outside the gene matches: 5. The CDR3 consists of 15 residues.

There are a few counts of this clonotype. A much larger clone lies a single base off, so this may be a read error. This chain links TRBV6-2 or TRBV6-3 with TRBJ1-1; TRBD1 might be the D (6 bases). Trimming took off 3 bases at V and 1 base at J, with 9 bases between the two ends. The CDR3 spans 14 residues. Germline V gene lookup returns CDR1 MNHEY and CDR2 SVGEGT. The CDR3 bases are TGTGCCAGCAGTTATGGGGGGCAGAACACTGAAGCTTTCTTT. This sequence encodes CASSYGGQNTEAFF.

This clonotype has a handful of counts. An end of the junction differs from the germline gene, which may be a read error. J is TRBJ2-7 and V is TRBV7-8, with D unresolved. This CDR3 is 13 amino acids long. Germline V gene lookup returns CDR1 SGHVS and CDR2 FQNEAQ. The CDR3 DNA sequence: TGTGCCGGCAGCTTAGTGGTCGGCTACGAACAGTACTTC. It translates to CAGSLVVGYEQYF.

The genes are TRBV19 and TRBJ1-4, with unresolved D. Trimming stripped 3 bases from V and 5 bases from J, with 10 bases between. CDR3 length: 14 residues. Germline V gives CDR1 LNHDA, CDR2 SQIVND (reference sequence). The CDR3 loop is CASSIVVGNEKLFF. The CDR3 DNA sequence: TGTGCCAGTAGTATCGTGGTGGGGAATGAAAAACTGTTTTTT.

This clonotype was detected a few times. The chain recombines TRBV7-6 with TRBJ1-6; D perhaps matches TRBD1 (6 bases). The CDR3 extends over 13 amino acids. V lost 5 bases to trimming and J lost 8 bases, with 10 bases between them. CDR1 SGHVS and CDR2 FNYEAQ come from the germline V gene. The CDR3 DNA follows: TGTGCCAGCAGCCTGGACAGATATTCACCCCTCCACTTT. Translating gives CASSLDRYSPLHF. Combining the CDR3 with reference TRBV7-6 and TRBJ1-6 gives the whole variable domain GAGVSQSPRYKVTKRGQDVALRCDPISGHVSLYWYRQALGQGPEFLTYFNYEAQQDKSGLPNDRFSAERPEGSISTLTIQRTEQRDSAMYRCASSLDRYSPLHFGNGTRLTVT.

The chain has TRBV28 and TRBJ2-1; D gene ambiguous. The CDR3 has 13 residues. Germline CDR1 reads MDHEN; CDR2 reads SYDVKM. The V end was cut by 4 bases, the J end by 4 bases, with 8 bases between. The CDR3 protein is CASSSRAYNEQFF. The CDR3 region has the DNA TGTGCCAGCAGTTCCCGGGCATACAATGAGCAGTTCTTC.

Only a few counts were recorded for this clonotype. The chain joins TRBV20-1 to TRBJ1-3; D is perhaps TRBD1 (5 bases). This CDR3 contains 16 residues. Deletions cut 0 bases from V and 0 bases from J, with 12 bases between. The V gene's germline CDR1 is DFQATT and CDR2 SNEGSKA (reference sequence). The CDR3 DNA is TGCAGTGCTAGAGATATTGGGGCTATCTCTGGAAACACCATATATTTT. Encoded protein: CSARDIGAISGNTIYF.

The CDR3 loop reads CSATSRWTDSSTYEQYF. DNA for the CDR3: TGCAGTGCCACCAGCCGTTGGACGGACAGCTCAACCTACGAGCAGTACTTC. The rearrangement uses TRBV20-1 and TRBJ2-7, with D possibly being TRBD1 (6 bases). V was trimmed by 6 bases and J by 2 bases, leaving 26 bases between them. Germline CDR1 DFQATT, CDR2 SNEGSKA (reference sequence). The CDR3 extends over 17 amino acids.